This entry concerns a single T cell receptor beta chain. This entry belongs to a study of blood T cell repertoires in COVID-19. Study-wide context: The study drew acute and convalescent COVID-19 samples from the United States, Italy and Spain. Nucleic acid was either cDNA or gDNA, and it came from T cells, B-cell-depleted T cells, or PBMCs.

The ends lost 4 bases at V and 1 base at J; junction bases unmatched: 8. The CDR3 totals 16 residues. Per the germline V gene, CDR1 is MNHEY and CDR2 is SVGAGI. TCRdb's table, derived via immunoSEQ multiplex PCR, lists solely in-frame clones and lacks some. This table holds 50,000 to 70,000 clones, 80% to 90% found once. The chain uses TRBV6-5 and TRBJ2-5, with 8 bases fitting TRBD1. The receptor's source is a woman aged 60 to 75 with acute or convalescent COVID-19. What was sequenced was peripheral blood. The CDR3 loop is CASSSLTGGAQETQYF. In DNA form, the CDR3 reads TGTGCCAGCAGTTCACTCACAGGGGGAGCCCAAGAGACCCAGTACTTC.